This T cell receptor (beta chain) was recorded in a study of blood T cell repertoires in COVID-19. Study details: Sites in the United States, Italy and Spain provided acute and convalescent COVID-19 samples. Nucleic acid was either cDNA or gDNA, and it came from T cells, B-cell-depleted T cells, or PBMCs.

Original processing methods: By means of reference gene primer amplification, nucleated cell counts were estimated. The table came from immunoSEQ multiplex PCR; TCRdb's copy has only in-frame clones and leaves some out. The V and J calls and the clone size are those of that table, but D and trimming were determined from the DNA. Counted here are about 220,000 clones, around 81% occurring once; the ten biggest clones make up over 7%. This CDR3 has 15 residues. V lost 2 bases to trimming and J lost 5 bases; unmatched junction nucleotides: 2. Germline lookup yields CDR1 MNHEY and CDR2 SVGAGI. As for this clone: Additional DNA sequences in this sample encode the identical CDR3.

This TCR was sampled from a woman aged 70-85 years with acute or convalescent COVID-19. V is TRBV6-5 and J is TRBJ1-6, with TRBD1 matching over 8 bases. The sequenced sample consisted of peripheral blood. For the CDR3, the DNA is TGTGCCAGCAGTTACACAGGGGGGGATAATTCACCCCTCCACTTT. Encoded protein: CASSYTGGDNSPLHF.